Presented here are 29 T cell receptor beta chains from one specimen sequenced in a study of blood T cell repertoires in COVID-19. Sequencing used immunoSEQ multiplex PCR; TCRdb keeps in-frame clones, though not all of them. The table includes around 130,000 clones, roughly four fifths detected once. Sequencing used peripheral blood. The receptors stem from a human donor in a cohort sampled during active COVID-19.

CDR3 sequence reads: CASSAAAGQGENEKLFF. The CDR3 DNA sequence: TGTGCCAGCAGTGCCGCGGCCGGACAGGGCGAGAATGAAAAACTGTTTTTT. The chain uses TRBV6-1 and TRBJ1-4; 8 nucleotides line up with TRBD1. The CDR3 is 17 amino acids. The ends lost 4 bases at V and 5 bases at J; junction bases unmatched: 12. Germline assignment: CDR1 MNHNS and CDR2 SASEGT.

The V gene is TRBV23-1, the J gene TRBJ1-1, with TRBD1 identical over 9 bases. TRBV23-1 belongs to the ORF category, with a function that is uncertain. V lost 4 bases to trimming and J lost 0 bases; unmatched junction nucleotides: 12. CDR3 size: 18 residues. CDR3 residues: CASSPRTGEVYMNTEAFF. In nucleotides, the CDR3 is TGCGCCAGCAGTCCCCGGACAGGGGAGGTTTACATGAACACTGAAGCTTTCTTT.

The chain uses TRBV4-3 and TRBJ2-7, with D perhaps TRBD1 (6 bases). In germline, CDR1 is LGHNA, CDR2 YSLEER. With 0 bases removed from V and 2 bases from J, the gap between germline ends came to 14 bases. The CDR3 is 16 amino acids. For the CDR3, the DNA is TGCGCCAGCAGCCAAGATCTTACAGGGCTCCCCTACGAGCAGTACTTC. It encodes CASSQDLTGLPYEQYF.

The V call is TRBV5-1, the J call TRBJ2-1; 10 bases agree with TRBD2. Trimming cost V 4 bases and J 8 bases; bases outside gene matches: 9. There are 15 residues in the CDR3. Germline V CDR1 and CDR2: SGHRS, YFSETQ. The CDR3 nucleotides are TGCGCCAGCAGCCCCGGGGTAGCGGGGGGAGATGAGCAGTTCTTC. The encoded protein is CASSPGVAGGDEQFF. The variable domain in full, completed from reference TRBV5-1 and TRBJ2-1, reads KAGVTQTPRYLIKTRGQQVTLSCSPISGHRSVSWYQQTPGQGLQFLFEYFSETQRNKGNFPGRFSGRQFSNSRSEMNVSTLELGDSALYLCASSPGVAGGDEQFFGPGTRLTVL.

DNA for the CDR3: TGTGCCATCAGTGAGTCCCCCGACTCGATAACCTACGAGCAGTACTTC. This encodes CAISESPDSITYEQYF. The V gene is TRBV10-3, the J gene TRBJ2-7; D uncertain. This CDR3 has 16 amino acids. The germline CDR1 and CDR2 sequences are ENHRY and SYGVKD. Trimming pared 0 bases from V and 2 bases from J, leaving 14 bases between.

The genes are TRBV11-2 and TRBJ1-4; D is ambiguous. Germline V CDR1 and CDR2: SGHAT, FQNNGV. The V gene lost 0 bases and the J gene lost 8 bases, with 19 bases spanning the gap. The CDR3 has 17 residues. CDR3 region: CASSLDRRGGWNEKLFF. CDR3 nucleotide sequence: TGTGCCAGCAGCTTAGATCGCAGAGGCGGGTGGAACGAAAAACTGTTTTTT.

This clone was counted a single time. The chain employs TRBV18 and TRBJ2-6, with TRBD1 matching over 8 bases. The V segment lost 3 bases and the J segment 0 bases; nucleotides outside the gene matches: 7. From germline, CDR1 is KGHSH and CDR2 LQKENI. The CDR3 runs 18 residues. DNA of the CDR3: TGTGCCAGCTCACCCAGGACAGGGCCCTACTCTGGGGCCAACGTCCTGACTTTC. This gives the protein CASSPRTGPYSGANVLTF.

The V and J genes are TRBV10-3 and TRBJ1-1; D perhaps matches TRBD1 (6 bases). CDR1 is ENHRY, CDR2 SYGVKD, per germline. V was trimmed by 10 bases and J by 5 bases, leaving 23 bases between them. The CDR3 is made up of 15 amino acids. In DNA, the CDR3 is TGTGCCACCCAAGGGGCGGGGGCCCTGAGGACTGAAGCTTTCTTT. This gives the protein CATQGAGALRTEAFF.

The V gene is TRBV5-1, the J gene TRBJ2-3, with 7 bases matching TRBD1. V gave up 4 bases and J gave up 1 base; unmatched junction bases: 9. Per the germline V gene, CDR1 is SGHRS and CDR2 is YFSETQ. The CDR3 spans 16 residues. The CDR3 is CASSPTGEGGTDTQYF. CDR3 DNA sequence: TGCGCCAGCAGCCCTACAGGGGAAGGGGGCACAGATACGCAGTATTTT.

The chain uses TRBV3-1 (or the pseudogene TRBV3-2) and TRBJ1-4; 7 nucleotides line up with TRBD1. Germline assignment: CDR1 LGHDT and CDR2 YNNKEL (reference sequence). The CDR3 is 15 residues long. J gave up 3 bases and V 2 bases, and 3 bases lay outside the gene matches. CDR3 in DNA: TGTGCCAGCAGCCAATCGGGACAGCCTAATGAAAAACTGTTTTTT. Translating it yields CASSQSGQPNEKLFF.

The rearrangement links TRBV2 to TRBJ2-6; D unclear. The CDR3 has 13 amino acids. The germline V gene encodes CDR1 SNHLY and CDR2 FYNNEI. V was pared by 8 bases and J by 0 bases, with 5 bases between. DNA for the CDR3: TGTGCCAGCGGTAGCTCTGGGGCCAACGTCCTGACTTTC. It encodes CASGSSGANVLTF.

This rearrangement joins TRBV5-1 to TRBJ2-5; 12 positions match TRBD2. Germline V gene sequence: CDR1 SGHRS, CDR2 YFSETQ. Trimming took 4 bases from V and 3 from J; bases not matched to a gene: 7. The CDR3 extends over 16 amino acids. The CDR3 sequence: CASSPALAGGKETQYF. CDR3 in DNA: TGCGCCAGCAGCCCTGCTCTAGCGGGGGGGAAAGAGACCCAGTACTTC.

This clone was found many times. This chain uses TRBV5-1 with TRBJ1-2; D is perhaps TRBD1 (5 bases). Germline V lookup: CDR1 SGHRS, CDR2 YFSETQ. This CDR3 has 13 residues. V was cut by 0 bases and J by 4 bases, with 7 bases left in between. The CDR3 nucleotides read TGCGCCAGCAGCTTGGAAGGGGCCTATGGCTACACCTTC. Its translation is CASSLEGAYGYTF.

V gene TRBV29-1 combines with J gene TRBJ2-7, with TRBD1 matching 10 bases. The germline V gene has CDR1 SQVTM and CDR2 ANQGSEA. The CDR3 covers 14 residues. V trimming: 6 bases; J trimming: 6 bases; junction bases outside the gene matches: 11. CDR3 residues: CSVIWDRGSTEQYF. Here the CDR3 DNA reads TGCAGCGTCATCTGGGACAGGGGATCGACCGAGCAGTACTTC.

This clone was found a few times. This CDR3 is CASSETAGTRATDTQYF. Here the CDR3 DNA reads TGCGCCAGCAGTGAGACCGCCGGGACTAGAGCCACAGATACGCAGTATTTT. The rearrangement links TRBV10-2 to TRBJ2-3; the match to TRBD2 covers 8 bases. CDR1 and CDR2 (germline): WSHSY, SAAADI. This CDR3 spans 17 amino acids. The J segment lost 2 bases and the V segment lost 2 bases, leaving 9 bases of the junction unmatched.

This clone was counted only a few times. The chain couples TRBV28 to TRBJ2-5; 9 positions match TRBD2. V lost 3 bases to trimming and J lost 5 bases; unmatched junction nucleotides: 4. CDR3 length: 14 amino acids. Germline V gene data show CDR1 as MDHEN and CDR2 as SYDVKM. CDR3 DNA sequence: TGTGCCAGCAGTTTGCCCAGCGGGGGGGAGACCCAGTACTTC. It is translated as CASSLPSGGETQYF.

The chain links TRBV19 to TRBJ2-3, with D perhaps TRBD1 (7 bases). Germline V gene data show CDR1 as LNHDA and CDR2 as SQIVND (reference sequence). The germline V and J ends were trimmed by 6 bases and 0 bases, with 13 bases remaining between them. The CDR3 covers 15 residues. CDR3 region: CASREGAHSTDTQYF. CDR3 bases: TGTGCCAGTAGGGAGGGGGCCCATAGCACAGATACGCAGTATTTT. Together with reference TRBV19 and TRBJ2-3, the CDR3 gives the full variable domain: DGGITQSPKYLFRKEGQNVTLSCEQNLNHDAMYWYRQDPGQGLRLIYYSQIVNDFQKGDIAEGYSVSREKKESFPLTVTSAQKNPTAFYLCASREGAHSTDTQYFGPGTRLTVL.

The genes are TRBV7-9 and TRBJ1-2; 7 bases align to TRBD1. Germline V CDR1 and CDR2: SEHNR, FQNEAQ (reference sequence). V was clipped by 6 bases and J by 7 bases; unmatched bases: 8. This CDR3 has 13 amino acids. The DNA for the CDR3 is TGTGCCAGCAGATGGGACAGTGGAACTGGCTACACCTTC. Protein product: CASRWDSGTGYTF.

This clone was detected a few times. The V and J genes are TRBV25-1 and TRBJ2-5; D might be TRBD1 (6 bases). The V end was cut by 4 bases, the J end by 0 bases, with 12 bases between. Germline CDR1 and CDR2: MGHDK and SYGVNS. The CDR3 covers 15 residues. The DNA of the CDR3 is TGTGCCAGCAGTGGAGGGGGATATCACCAAGAGACCCAGTACTTC. As protein: CASSGGGYHQETQYF.

In its sample, this clone was seen many times. The chain has TRBV19 and TRBJ2-2; 7 bases are shared with TRBD2. Germline V gene lookup returns CDR1 LNHDA and CDR2 SQIVND (reference sequence). The CDR3 totals 16 residues. Trimming took 5 bases from V and 6 from J; bases not matched to a gene: 12. CDR3 region: CASSQAFQRGAGELFF. CDR3 bases: TGTGCCAGTAGTCAAGCCTTCCAGCGGGGTGCCGGGGAGCTGTTTTTT.

This rearrangement joins TRBV5-5 to TRBJ2-7; 12 nucleotides agree with TRBD2. Germline CDR1 and CDR2: SGHKS and YYEKEE (reference sequence). V trimming: 3 bases; J trimming: 5 bases; junction bases outside the gene matches: 6. There are 15 residues in the CDR3. The CDR3 nucleotides are TGTGCCAGCAGCTACAGTCTAGCGGGGGGGCACGAGCAGTACTTC. It encodes CASSYSLAGGHEQYF.

The CDR3 is CASSDSFRPQHF. CDR3 bases: TGCGCCAGCAGTGATTCGTTCCGGCCCCAGCATTTT. This sequence joins TRBV10-1 and TRBJ1-5; D is ambiguous. The CDR3 has 12 amino acids. The germline V gene has CDR1 WNHNN and CDR2 SYGVQD (reference sequence). Trimming stripped 3 bases from V and 9 bases from J, with 9 bases between.

The gene calls are TRBV15 and TRBJ1-2; 7 bases fit TRBD1. This CDR3 has 15 residues. Looked up from germline, CDR1 is LNHNV and CDR2 is YYDKDF (reference sequence). V gave up 5 bases and J gave up 4 bases; unmatched junction bases: 10. CDR3 region: CATSYPRDRSYGYTF. The CDR3 nucleotides read TGTGCCACCAGCTATCCCCGGGACAGATCCTATGGCTACACCTTC.

This sequence joins TRBV6-2 or TRBV6-3 and TRBJ1-1, with 8 bases that match TRBD1. J gave up 1 base and V 6 bases, and 10 bases lay outside the gene matches. The CDR3 is 16 residues long. Germline V CDR1 and CDR2: MNHEY, SVGEGT. The chain's CDR3 is CASSSRGQGSNTEAFF. The CDR3 coding sequence is TGTGCCAGCAGCTCGAGAGGACAGGGTTCGAACACTGAAGCTTTCTTT.

This chain connects TRBV12-3 or TRBV12-4 to TRBJ1-5; TRBD1 is a possible D gene (5 bases). The CDR3 spans 13 residues. V dropped 6 bases and J dropped 4 bases, with 10 bases sitting between them. The chain's CDR3 is CASRWDSNQPQHF. CDR3 DNA: TGTGCCAGCAGGTGGGACTCGAATCAGCCCCAGCATTTT.

V usage is TRBV5-1 and J usage is TRBJ1-3, with 9 nucleotides matching TRBD1. CDR3 length equals 16 residues. Germline CDR1 reads SGHRS; CDR2 reads YFSETQ. V shed 4 bases and J 3 bases; nucleotides not matched to a gene: 8. This chain's CDR3 is CASSTDRGDRGNTIYF. The CDR3, as DNA: TGCGCCAGCAGCACCGACAGGGGGGACCGTGGAAACACCATATATTTT.

This clone was seen only once. The chain employs TRBV6-1 and TRBJ1-2; a weak D match, TRBD1 (6 bases). V was trimmed by 2 bases and J by 6 bases, leaving 13 bases between them. The CDR3 is 14 amino acids. CDR1 is MNHNS, CDR2 SASEGT, per germline. The CDR3 bases are TGTGCCAGCAGTGAATTAGTACAGGGTCATGGCTACACCTTC. Translation: CASSELVQGHGYTF.

The chain joins TRBV5-6 to TRBJ2-3; 8 positions match TRBD1. This CDR3 comprises 15 residues. Unmatched junction bases numbered 6, after V lost 2 bases and J lost 4 bases. Germline V gene sequence: CDR1 SGHDT, CDR2 YYEEEE. CDR3 region: CASSFLQGGSDTQYF. The CDR3 DNA is TGTGCCAGCAGCTTCCTACAGGGGGGCTCAGATACGCAGTATTTT.

Only a few counts were recorded for this clone. Here the CDR3 reads CASRPGQGANSPLHF. CDR3 coding DNA: TGTGCCAGCAGGCCGGGACAGGGGGCGAATTCACCCCTCCACTTT. This chain joins TRBV6-5 and TRBJ1-6; 12 bases agree with TRBD1. There are 15 residues in the CDR3. In germline, CDR1 is MNHEY, CDR2 SVGAGI. V gave up 6 bases and J gave up 7 bases; unmatched junction bases: 4.